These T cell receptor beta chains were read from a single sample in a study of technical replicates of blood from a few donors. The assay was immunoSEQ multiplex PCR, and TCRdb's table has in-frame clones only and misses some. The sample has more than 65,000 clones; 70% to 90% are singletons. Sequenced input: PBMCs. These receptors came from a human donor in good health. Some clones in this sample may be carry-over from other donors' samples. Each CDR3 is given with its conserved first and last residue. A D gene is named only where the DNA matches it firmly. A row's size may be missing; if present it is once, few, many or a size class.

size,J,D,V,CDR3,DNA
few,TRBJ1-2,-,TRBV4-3,CASSPTGYTLEGYTF,TGCGCCAGCAGCCCGACAGGCTACACATTAGAGGGCTACACCTTC
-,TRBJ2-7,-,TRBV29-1,CSVAAEAYEQYF,TGCAGCGTTGCCGCGGAGGCCTACGAGCAGTACTTC
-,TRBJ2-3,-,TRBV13,CASSPRSVDTQYF,TGTGCCAGCAGCCCTAGATCGGTGGATACGCAGTATTTT
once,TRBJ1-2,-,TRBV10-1,CASSEFRRDYGYTF,TGCGCCAGCAGTGAGTTCCGCAGGGACTATGGCTACACCTTC
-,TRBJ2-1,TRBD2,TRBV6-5,CASRPRAGFYNEQFF,TGTGCCAGCAGGCCAAGAGCGGGATTTTACAATGAGCAGTTCTTC
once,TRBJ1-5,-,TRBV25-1,CASSDSRRGGQPQHF,TGTGCCAGCAGTGATTCCCGCAGGGGTGGTCAGCCCCAGCATTTT
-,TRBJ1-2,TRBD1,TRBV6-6,CASSYDRQGTPYGYTF,TGTGCCAGCAGTTATGATCGACAGGGAACCCCCTATGGCTACACCTTC
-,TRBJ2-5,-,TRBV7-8,CASSLAKTGRETQYF,TGTGCCAGCAGCTTAGCCAAAACAGGGAGAGAGACCCAGTACTTC
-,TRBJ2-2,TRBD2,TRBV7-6,CASSLQTSGRAPGELFF,TGTGCCAGCAGCCTCCAGACTAGCGGGAGGGCTCCCGGGGAGCTGTTTTTT
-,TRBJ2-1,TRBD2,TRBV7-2,CASSTSSGSFNEQFF,TGTGCCAGCAGCACCTCTAGCGGGAGCTTCAATGAGCAGTTCTTC
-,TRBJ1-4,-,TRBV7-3,CASSLVTGMEKLFF,TGTGCCAGCAGCTTAGTCACAGGGATGGAAAAACTGTTTTTT
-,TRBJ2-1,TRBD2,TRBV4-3,CASSPGGSWDEQFF,TGCGCCAGCAGCCCGGGGGGTTCCTGGGATGAGCAGTTCTTC
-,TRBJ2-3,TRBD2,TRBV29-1,CSVISGGQTDTQYF,TGCAGCGTTATCTCGGGGGGGCAAACAGATACGCAGTATTTT
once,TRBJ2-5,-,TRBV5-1,CASSSDMYETQYF,TGCGCCAGCAGCTCGGACATGTACGAGACCCAGTACTTC
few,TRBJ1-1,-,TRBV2,CASTDAWRTEAFF,TGTGCCAGCACGGACGCCTGGAGGACTGAAGCTTTCTTT
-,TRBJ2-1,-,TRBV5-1,CASSFSSPRNEQFF,TGCGCCAGCAGCTTTAGCTCACCGCGTAATGAGCAGTTCTTC
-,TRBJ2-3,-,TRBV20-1,CSALDRDTQYF,TGCAGTGCCCTAGACCGGGATACGCAGTATTTT
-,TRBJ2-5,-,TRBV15,CATSRPLAQAQETQYF,TGTGCCACCAGCAGACCACTAGCACAAGCCCAAGAGACCCAGTACTTC
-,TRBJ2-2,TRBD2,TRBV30,CAWSSGSDTGELFF,TGTGCCTGGAGTAGCGGGAGTGACACCGGGGAGCTGTTTTTT
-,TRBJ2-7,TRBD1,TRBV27,CASSRPSGQGYEQYF,TGTGCCAGCAGTCGACCCTCAGGACAGGGTTACGAGCAGTACTTC
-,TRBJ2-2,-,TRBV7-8,CASSFPGTPNTGELFF,TGTGCCAGCAGCTTCCCCGGGACACCTAACACCGGGGAGCTGTTTTTT
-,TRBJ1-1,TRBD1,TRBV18,CASSRSDRVGTEAFF,TGTGCCAGCTCTCGTTCGGACAGGGTAGGCACTGAAGCTTTCTTT
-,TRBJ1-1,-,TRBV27,CASSPTRPSGHTEAFF,TGTGCCAGCAGTCCGACCCGTCCTTCAGGGCACACTGAAGCTTTCTTT
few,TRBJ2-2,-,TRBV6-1,CASSENEGVTGELFF,TGTGCCAGCAGTGAAAACGAAGGGGTCACCGGGGAGCTGTTTTTT
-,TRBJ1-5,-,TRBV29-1,CSVVMGANQPQHF,TGCAGCGTTGTTATGGGGGCCAATCAGCCCCAGCATTTT
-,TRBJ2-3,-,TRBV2,CASSAAETTDTQYF,TGTGCCAGCAGTGCAGCGGAGACCACAGATACGCAGTATTTT
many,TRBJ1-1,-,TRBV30,CAWSGRVGTEAFF,TGTGCCTGGAGTGGCAGGGTGGGTACTGAAGCTTTCTTT
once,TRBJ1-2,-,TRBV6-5,CASRGHSNYGYTF,TGTGCCAGCAGGGGACATTCTAACTATGGCTACACCTTC
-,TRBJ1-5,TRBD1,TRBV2,CASSQTGGWQPQHF,TGTGCCAGCAGTCAGACAGGGGGCTGGCAGCCCCAGCATTTT
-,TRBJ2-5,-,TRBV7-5,CVRSLPMGLDQETQYF,TGTGTCAGAAGCCTCCCCATGGGACTAGACCAAGAGACCCAGTACTTC
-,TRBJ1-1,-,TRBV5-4,CASSLGPGTEAFF,TGTGCCAGCAGCTTGGGGCCAGGCACTGAAGCTTTCTTT
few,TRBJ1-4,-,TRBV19,CASSISSNEKLFF,TGTGCCAGTAGTATATCCAGTAATGAAAAACTGTTTTTT
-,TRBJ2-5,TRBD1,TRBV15,CATSRDRGETQYF,TGTGCCACCAGCAGAGACAGGGGGGAGACCCAGTACTTC
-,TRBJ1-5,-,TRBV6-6,CASSPGLLRLDQPQHF,TGTGCCAGCAGCCCGGGGTTATTGCGGCTTGATCAGCCCCAGCATTTT
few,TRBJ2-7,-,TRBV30,CAWAVGGPTYEQYF,TGTGCCTGGGCGGTGGGGGGTCCGACCTACGAGCAGTACTTC
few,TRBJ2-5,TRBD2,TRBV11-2,CASSTGLAFETQYF,TGTGCCAGCAGCACCGGACTAGCTTTCGAGACCCAGTACTTC
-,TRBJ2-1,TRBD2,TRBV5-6,CASSLSGRVNEQFF,TGTGCCAGCAGCTTGAGCGGGAGAGTCAATGAGCAGTTCTTC
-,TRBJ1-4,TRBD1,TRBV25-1,CASSTTRRGNEKLFF,TGTGCCAGCAGCACGACCCGCAGGGGGAATGAAAAACTGTTTTTT
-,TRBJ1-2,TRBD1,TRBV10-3,CAISGTGVPLPGRGGYTF,TGTGCCATCAGTGGGACAGGGGTCCCACTCCCTGGGCGCGGTGGCTACACCTTC
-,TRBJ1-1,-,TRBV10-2,CASQGGLENTEAFF,TGCGCCAGCCAAGGGGGATTGGAGAACACTGAAGCTTTCTTT
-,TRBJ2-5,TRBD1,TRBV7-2,CASSSLITGTGYETQYF,TGTGCCAGCAGCTCTCTAATCACCGGGACAGGGTACGAGACCCAGTACTTC
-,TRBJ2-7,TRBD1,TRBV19,CASSPQQGAYEQYF,TGTGCCAGTAGTCCCCAACAGGGGGCATACGAGCAGTACTTC
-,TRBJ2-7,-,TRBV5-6,CASSLGHPYEQYF,TGTGCCAGCAGCTTGGGACACCCATACGAGCAGTACTTC
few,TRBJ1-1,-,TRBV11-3,CASSGHLQGRPEAFF,TGTGCCAGCAGCGGTCATCTCCAGGGCCGGCCTGAAGCTTTCTTT
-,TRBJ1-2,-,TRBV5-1,CASSREAGAAGGYTF,TGCGCCAGCAGCCGGGAAGCGGGGGCAGCCGGGGGCTACACCTTC
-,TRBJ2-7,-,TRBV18,CASSPSVGVSLYEQYF,TGTGCCAGCTCACCTTCCGTAGGGGTAAGCCTCTACGAGCAGTACTTC
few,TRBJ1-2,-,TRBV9,CASSVGTGTVEGYTF,TGTGCCAGCAGCGTAGGAACAGGGACCGTTGAAGGCTACACCTTC
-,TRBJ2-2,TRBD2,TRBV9,CASSVVAGVSTGELFF,TGTGCCAGCAGCGTAGTGGCGGGAGTTAGCACCGGGGAGCTGTTTTTT
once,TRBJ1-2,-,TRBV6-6,CASGGERGYTF,TGTGCCAGCGGGGGGGAAAGGGGCTACACCTTC
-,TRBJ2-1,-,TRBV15,CATKNRIADYNEQFF,TGTGCCACCAAGAACAGGATAGCGGACTACAATGAGCAGTTCTTC
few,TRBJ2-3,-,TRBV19,CASSSRDTLTDTQYF,TGTGCCAGTAGTTCGAGGGACACTCTCACAGATACGCAGTATTTT
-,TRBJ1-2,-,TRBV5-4,CASSSQVQGRRGYTF,TGTGCCAGCAGCTCGCAGGTCCAGGGTCGGCGTGGCTACACCTTC
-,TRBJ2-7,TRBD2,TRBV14,CASSRSGGRTYEQYF,TGTGCCAGCAGCCGGTCGGGGGGACGTACATACGAGCAGTACTTC
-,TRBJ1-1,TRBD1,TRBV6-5,CASSYDRDRGYTEAFF,TGTGCCAGCAGTTACGACCGGGACAGGGGCTACACTGAAGCTTTCTTT
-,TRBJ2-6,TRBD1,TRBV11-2,CASSLTLGTDASGANVLTF,TGTGCCAGCAGCCTCACCCTCGGGACAGACGCCTCTGGGGCCAACGTCCTGACTTTC